This T cell receptor beta chain was recovered during a study of cytomegalovirus exposure and HLA in healthy donors. Study-level information: A prior analysis found about 120 million unique TCR beta sequences from about 179 million T cells. About 79% of several hundred genotyped donors fell in the Caucasian-associated ancestry cluster.

Study-level results: DRB1 had the most TCR associations and HLA-C the fewest, a later analysis found, with rates varying by HLA locus. Presence/absence analyses supposed approximately even sequencing depth among donors.

About this clone itself: Its cognate antigen is unknown.

The PCR contained 60 Vbeta and 13 Jbeta primers. TCRdb's table, derived via immunoSEQ multiplex PCR, lists solely in-frame clones and lacks some. The sample includes about 130,000 clones, around 73% of them seen just once. This CDR3 is built from 15 residues. Germline V gene lookup returns CDR1 SGDLS and CDR2 YYNGEE. Trimming removed 0 bases from V and 2 bases from J; junction bases left unmatched: 2. Sequenced: PBMCs. The sequence derives from a human donor in good health. The chain carries TRBV9 and TRBJ2-3; 8 nucleotides match TRBD2. The CDR3 bases are TGTGCCAGCAGCGTAGGACTAGCGACCACAGATACGCAGTATTTT. Residues: CASSVGLATTDTQYF.